The rows below give T cell receptor beta chains drawn from one sample of a study of T cells in Graves' hyperthyroidism and ophthalmopathy. TCRdb re-derived calls from the multiplex PCR reads in MiXCR, one entry per CDR3 protein. This table holds roughly 380,000 distinct CDR3 sequences, approximately 15% found once. Sequenced input: blood. The receptor set was obtained from a woman in her fifties or sixties with Graves' hyperthyroidism. CDR3s include the opening cysteine and the closing phenylalanine or tryptophan. The D gene is left open where the match is weak. Where a row states a size, it is once, few, many or the class of an expanded clone; other rows omit it.

abundance: many
v_gene: TRBV11-1
j_gene: TRBJ2-1
d_gene: TRBD2
CDR3nt: TGTGCCAGCAGCTTATCGCTAGCGGGAGAAATCTTGAATGAGCAGTTCTTC
CDR3aa: CASSLSLAGEILNEQFF

abundance: few
v_gene: TRBV6-9
j_gene: TRBJ2-1
d_gene: TRBD2
CDR3nt: TGTGCCAGCAGTTTGAGCGGGAGTCTTTTTAATGAGCAGTTCTTC
CDR3aa: CASSLSGSLFNEQFF

abundance: .
v_gene: TRBV3-1
j_gene: TRBJ2-3
d_gene: TRBD2
CDR3nt: TGTGCCAGCAGCCAGAGCGGGAGTAAAGTGTATTTT
CDR3aa: CASSQSGSKVYF

abundance: many
v_gene: TRBV12-3/TRBV12-4
j_gene: TRBJ2-3
d_gene: .
CDR3nt: TGTGCCAGCAGTTTTGCGTGGAGGGGGGCAGATACGCAGTATTTT
CDR3aa: CASSFAWRGADTQYF

abundance: .
v_gene: TRBV7-2
j_gene: TRBJ2-3
d_gene: .
CDR3nt: TGTGCCAGCAGGGAGCAGGCCGGAATCTCAGATACGCAGTATTTT
CDR3aa: CASREQAGISDTQYF

abundance: .
v_gene: TRBV12-5
j_gene: TRBJ2-2
d_gene: .
CDR3nt: TGTGCTAGTGGCTATCCTCGGCGAATCAGACCCAACACCGGGGAGCTGTTTTTT
CDR3aa: CASGYPRRIRPNTGELFF

abundance: .
v_gene: TRBV13
j_gene: TRBJ2-7
d_gene: .
CDR3nt: TGTGCCAGCAGTCCCGCGCCGGGCTCCGGCTACGAGCAGTACTTC
CDR3aa: CASSPAPGSGYEQYF

abundance: few
v_gene: TRBV9
j_gene: TRBJ2-3
d_gene: TRBD2
CDR3nt: TGTGCCAGCAGCGTAGGGGCCAGCGGGGGTAGCACAGATACGCAGTATTTT
CDR3aa: CASSVGASGGSTDTQYF

abundance: .
v_gene: TRBV10-2
j_gene: TRBJ2-7
d_gene: TRBD2
CDR3nt: TGCGCCAGCAGTGAGTCCCGGACTAGCGGGAGAGCCTACGAGCAGTACTTC
CDR3aa: CASSESRTSGRAYEQYF

abundance: few
v_gene: TRBV27
j_gene: TRBJ1-3
d_gene: TRBD1
CDR3nt: TGTGCCAGCAGTTTCCGACAGGGGAGGGGAAACACCATATATTTT
CDR3aa: CASSFRQGRGNTIYF

abundance: few
v_gene: TRBV6-9
j_gene: TRBJ1-5
d_gene: TRBD1
CDR3nt: TGTGCCAGCAGTTACGGTCAGGGGGCGCAGCCCCAGCATTTT
CDR3aa: CASSYGQGAQPQHF

abundance: .
v_gene: TRBV28
j_gene: TRBJ2-1
d_gene: TRBD1
CDR3nt: TGTGCCAGCAGCCCGGGACAGGGCGCGCTCGTTGAGCAGTTCTTC
CDR3aa: CASSPGQGALVEQFF

abundance: .
v_gene: TRBV19
j_gene: TRBJ1-1
d_gene: .
CDR3nt: TGTGCCAGTATCGGGACCCACACTGAAGCTTTCTTT
CDR3aa: CASIGTHTEAFF

abundance: many
v_gene: TRBV11-3
j_gene: TRBJ1-6
d_gene: TRBD1
CDR3nt: TGTGCCAGCAGCTGGACAGGGATCGTTTCACCCCTCCACTTT
CDR3aa: CASSWTGIVSPLHF

abundance: many
v_gene: TRBV12-3/TRBV12-4
j_gene: TRBJ2-2
d_gene: .
CDR3nt: TGTGCCAGCAGTTTAGAAAGGGCCCCGAACACCGGGGAGCTGTTTTTT
CDR3aa: CASSLERAPNTGELFF

abundance: many
v_gene: TRBV7-3
j_gene: TRBJ1-1
d_gene: .
CDR3nt: TGTGCCAGCAGCTTATCGGCAGGCGGTGAAGCTTTCTTT
CDR3aa: CASSLSAGGEAFF

abundance: .
v_gene: TRBV19
j_gene: TRBJ1-6
d_gene: TRBD1
CDR3nt: TGTGCCAGTACCTCCGGGACAGGGGGAAGCTCCTATAATTCACCCCTCCACTTT
CDR3aa: CASTSGTGGSSYNSPLHF

abundance: .
v_gene: TRBV19
j_gene: TRBJ2-5
d_gene: TRBD2
CDR3nt: TGTGCCAGTAGTCCACTAGCGGGAGGGCCTCAGACCCAGTACTTC
CDR3aa: CASSPLAGGPQTQYF

abundance: many
v_gene: TRBV10-3
j_gene: TRBJ2-7
d_gene: .
CDR3nt: TGTGCCATCAGATCAGGAGGGAACGAGCAGTACTTC
CDR3aa: CAIRSGGNEQYF

abundance: .
v_gene: TRBV19
j_gene: TRBJ2-7
d_gene: .
CDR3nt: TGTGCCAGTAGTGCGCCGGGACTCCAGGTCGAGCAGTACTTC
CDR3aa: CASSAPGLQVEQYF

abundance: many
v_gene: TRBV19
j_gene: TRBJ2-5
d_gene: TRBD2
CDR3nt: TGTGCCAGTAGTCTCGGCCGTGCGGGGGGGGGGGCTTTCCAAGAGACCCAGTACTTC
CDR3aa: CASSLGRAGGGAFQETQYF

abundance: many
v_gene: TRBV9
j_gene: TRBJ2-5
d_gene: .
CDR3nt: TGTGCCAGCAGCGTAGACTTCAAAGAGACCCAGTACTTC
CDR3aa: CASSVDFKETQYF

abundance: .
v_gene: TRBV18
j_gene: TRBJ2-1
d_gene: .
CDR3nt: TGTGCCAGCTCACCACCCGAGGGGAGGGAGCAGTTCTTC
CDR3aa: CASSPPEGREQFF

abundance: .
v_gene: TRBV3-1
j_gene: TRBJ1-4
d_gene: .
CDR3nt: TGTGCCAGCAGCCAAGACGGAGGTCAAAAACTGTTTTTT
CDR3aa: CASSQDGGQKLFF

abundance: few
v_gene: TRBV5-1
j_gene: TRBJ2-2
d_gene: .
CDR3nt: TGCGCCAGCAGTAGGAACGGGAACACCGGGGAGCTGTTTTTT
CDR3aa: CASSRNGNTGELFF

abundance: .
v_gene: TRBV11-3
j_gene: TRBJ2-1
d_gene: TRBD1
CDR3nt: TGTGCCAGCAGCTTAGGGGCGACAGGGGGGAATGAGCAGTTCTTC
CDR3aa: CASSLGATGGNEQFF

abundance: .
v_gene: TRBV11-2
j_gene: TRBJ1-3
d_gene: .
CDR3nt: TGTGCCAGCAGCCATATCAGCAACTCTGGAAACACCATATATTTT
CDR3aa: CASSHISNSGNTIYF

abundance: many
v_gene: TRBV10-3
j_gene: TRBJ1-5
d_gene: .
CDR3nt: TGTGCCACAAAAAGGGACAACAATCAGCCCCAGCATTTT
CDR3aa: CATKRDNNQPQHF

abundance: .
v_gene: TRBV10-3
j_gene: TRBJ2-2
d_gene: TRBD1
CDR3nt: TGTGCCATCAGTGGGCGGGACAGGGCGAACACCGGGGAGCTGTTTTTT
CDR3aa: CAISGRDRANTGELFF

abundance: many
v_gene: TRBV11-2
j_gene: TRBJ2-3
d_gene: .
CDR3nt: TGTGCCAGCAGCCCCATGGGGGGGGCGGGTGATACGCAGTATTTT
CDR3aa: CASSPMGGAGDTQYF

abundance: .
v_gene: TRBV3-1
j_gene: TRBJ2-5
d_gene: .
CDR3nt: TGTGCCAGCAGCCAAATCGAAGAGACCCAGTACTTC
CDR3aa: CASSQIEETQYF

abundance: few
v_gene: TRBV20-1
j_gene: TRBJ2-7
d_gene: .
CDR3nt: TGCAGTGCTAGAGATCCGGGTCGCTCCTACGAGCAGTACTTC
CDR3aa: CSARDPGRSYEQYF

abundance: .
v_gene: TRBV20-1
j_gene: TRBJ2-5
d_gene: TRBD2
CDR3nt: TGCAGTGCTATAGCGGGAGGGACGAAGACCCAGTACTTC
CDR3aa: CSAIAGGTKTQYF

abundance: many
v_gene: TRBV3-1
j_gene: TRBJ1-5
d_gene: TRBD1
CDR3nt: TGTGCCAGCAGCCAAGTTCAGGGGGCAGGTCAGCCCCAGCATTTT
CDR3aa: CASSQVQGAGQPQHF

abundance: .
v_gene: TRBV14
j_gene: TRBJ2-2
d_gene: TRBD2
CDR3nt: TGTGCCAGCAGCCCAACCCGTCGGGCTAGCGGGAGAGCCGGGGAGCTGTTTTTT
CDR3aa: CASSPTRRASGRAGELFF